These 32 T cell receptor beta chains were all obtained from the same sample, sequenced in a study of cytotoxic CD8 clonotypes in ibrutinib-treated CLL. Produced via immunoSEQ multiplex PCR; TCRdb's table is partial and in-frame only. In the table there are just over 45,000 clones, under 75% of which are singletons. Here the sequenced sample was PBMCs, taken after 12 months of ibrutinib treatment. The source is a human donor with chronic lymphocytic leukemia.

V gene TRBV28 combines with J gene TRBJ2-3; tentatively, D is TRBD1 or TRBD2 (5 bases each). This CDR3 is 15 amino acids long. Trimming removed 7 bases from V and 2 bases from J, with 16 bases in between. The germline gives CDR1 MDHEN, CDR2 SYDVKM. CDR3 DNA: TGTGCCAGCAATTTGGGGGTCGCTCCCACAGATACGCAGTATTTT. This translates into CASNLGVAPTDTQYF.

This clone is a singleton in its sample. This sequence joins TRBV11-2 and TRBJ2-5; D gene uncertain. This CDR3 has 12 amino acids. The germline gives CDR1 SGHAT, CDR2 FQNNGV. Deletions cut 3 bases from V and 5 bases from J, with 7 bases between. The CDR3 coding sequence is TGTGCCAGCAGCTTGGCATGGGAGACCCAGTACTTC. Translated: CASSLAWETQYF.

This chain uses TRBV7-8 with TRBJ1-5, with D possibly matching TRBD1 (6 bases). Between the trimmed V and J ends, which lost 1 base and 3 bases, there was a span of 10 bases. The germline V gene has CDR1 SGHVS and CDR2 FQNEAQ. CDR3 length equals 15 residues. This chain's CDR3 is CASSLDRAFNQPQHF. The CDR3 bases are TGTGCCAGCAGCTTAGACAGGGCTTTCAATCAGCCCCAGCATTTT.

This clone was seen more than once but under ten times. The chain couples TRBV7-9 to TRBJ1-2, with TRBD1 identical over 9 bases. This CDR3 contains 12 residues. Germline V CDR1 and CDR2: SEHNR, FQNEAQ (reference sequence). With V trimmed by 5 bases and J by 7 bases, 2 bases remained unmatched. This chain's CDR3 is CASSRDRVGYTF. The CDR3 DNA sequence: TGTGCCAGCAGCCGGGACAGGGTTGGCTACACCTTC.

V gene TRBV27 combines with J gene TRBJ1-2; TRBD1 agrees at 9 bases. The CDR3 extends over 15 amino acids. The germline gives CDR1 MNHEY, CDR2 SMNVEV (reference sequence). Trimming removed 6 bases from V and 3 bases from J; junction bases left unmatched: 8. CDR3 loop: CASSPTGGSYYGYTF. In DNA form, the CDR3 reads TGTGCCAGCAGCCCGACAGGGGGATCATACTATGGCTACACCTTC.

This clone turned up a few times. This chain joins TRBV7-8 and TRBJ1-6; D not resolved. V was pared by 7 bases and J by 5 bases, with 12 bases between. Germline CDR1 reads SGHVS; CDR2 reads FQNEAQ. The CDR3 is made up of 14 amino acids. The CDR3 loop is CASTVRLDNSPLHF. The DNA of the CDR3 is TGTGCCAGCACAGTCCGTCTGGATAATTCACCCCTCCACTTT.

The chain links TRBV28 to TRBJ1-5, with D uncertain. Trimming removed 5 bases from V and 1 base from J, with 12 bases in between. The CDR3 is made up of 15 amino acids. Germline CDR1 reads MDHEN; CDR2 reads SYDVKM. CDR3 region: CASSTPRTSNQPQHF. Here the CDR3 DNA reads TGTGCCAGCAGTACACCCAGGACGAGCAATCAGCCCCAGCATTTT.

The chain combines TRBV14 with TRBJ2-6; maybe TRBD1 (6 bases). V lost 1 base, J lost 0 bases, and 13 bases lay in between. Per germline, CDR1 SGHDN and CDR2 FVKESK. This CDR3 is 18 amino acids long. The CDR3 DNA sequence: TGTGCCAGCAGCCAAGTACAGGGTATAAGCTCTGGGGCCAACGTCCTGACTTTC. It encodes CASSQVQGISSGANVLTF.

The rearrangement links TRBV18 to TRBJ1-1; TRBD1 matches at 7 bases. Per germline, CDR1 KGHSH and CDR2 LQKENI. This CDR3 comprises 15 residues. V shed 3 bases and J 0 bases; nucleotides not matched to a gene: 4. CDR3 sequence: CASSPGTAMNTEAFF. The CDR3 coding sequence is TGTGCCAGCTCACCGGGGACAGCTATGAACACTGAAGCTTTCTTT.

The CDR3 DNA reads as TGCGCCAGCAGCCTTAGCGGGGGGGCTCGGGATACGCAGTATTTT. It yields the protein CASSLSGGARDTQYF. The rearrangement joins TRBV10-2 to TRBJ2-3; TRBD2 matches at 11 bases. CDR3 length equals 15 residues. Germline loops: CDR1 WSHSY, CDR2 SAAADI. J gave up 6 bases and V 6 bases, and 8 bases lay outside the gene matches.

This sequence joins TRBV6-6 and TRBJ2-7, with TRBD1 identical over 7 bases. The junction had 8 bases not matched to a gene; V was cut back by 5 bases and J by 4 bases. The CDR3 runs to 14 residues. Germline lookup yields CDR1 MNHNY and CDR2 SVGAGI (reference sequence). The CDR3 reads CASSPRDRDYEQYF. DNA for the CDR3: TGTGCCAGCAGTCCCCGGGACAGAGATTACGAGCAGTACTTC.

This clone came up once. The chain joins TRBV6-7 to TRBJ1-2; no definite D call. TRBV6-7 is an open reading frame whose function is uncertain. The V and J ends lost 1 base and 0 bases respectively, with 9 bases between them. CDR3 length: 15 residues. CDR3: CASSYFHLPNYGYTF. The CDR3, as DNA: TGTGCCAGCAGTTACTTTCACCTACCTAACTATGGCTACACCTTC.

V gene TRBV5-1 combines with J gene TRBJ1-4; TRBD1 is a possible D gene (5 bases). The germline CDR1 and CDR2 sequences are SGHRS and YFSETQ. The CDR3 extends over 16 amino acids. Trimming shortened V by 0 bases and J by 1 base, and 10 bases separated the two germline ends. The CDR3 sequence: CASSLAGGGTNEKLFF. Written as DNA, the CDR3 is TGCGCCAGCAGCTTGGCCGGCGGGGGAACTAATGAAAAACTGTTTTTT.

This rearrangement joins TRBV28 to TRBJ2-5; tentatively, D is TRBD2 (6 bases). The V gene lost 5 bases and the J gene lost 5 bases, with 15 bases spanning the gap. The CDR3 consists of 14 residues. In germline, CDR1 is MDHEN, CDR2 SYDVKM. CDR3 in amino acids: CASSQTGGRETQYF. DNA of the CDR3: TGTGCCAGCAGTCAAACCGGGGGACGGGAGACCCAGTACTTC.

This chain connects TRBV6-5 to TRBJ1-1; no clear D gene. The V gene lost 0 bases and the J gene lost 1 base, with 6 bases spanning the gap. The germline gives CDR1 MNHEY, CDR2 SVGAGI. The CDR3 has 14 amino acids. The chain's CDR3 is CASSYSRGNTEAFF. In nucleotides, the CDR3 is TGTGCCAGCAGTTACTCTCGGGGGAACACTGAAGCTTTCTTT.

The gene calls are TRBV12-5 and TRBJ2-1; TRBD1 aligns across 10 bases. V trimming: 7 bases; J trimming: 4 bases; junction bases outside the gene matches: 7. The CDR3 totals 15 residues. Germline CDR1 is LGHNT and CDR2 is FRNRAP. The CDR3 sequence: CASAPWTGGYNEQFF. The CDR3 nucleotides are TGTGCTAGTGCCCCCTGGACAGGGGGATACAATGAGCAGTTCTTC.

This chain joins TRBV18 and TRBJ1-4, with 9 bases that match TRBD1. The length of the CDR3 is 17 residues. V trimming: 4 bases; J trimming: 8 bases; junction bases outside the gene matches: 14. In germline, CDR1 is KGHSH, CDR2 LQKENI. CDR3 DNA sequence: TGTGCCAGCTCACTCGACCTACCGACAGGGGGGAAAGAAAAACTGTTTTTT. Residues: CASSLDLPTGGKEKLFF. Looking up the rest from reference TRBV18 and TRBJ1-4 gives the full variable domain: NAGVMQNPRHLVRRRGQEARLRCSPMKGHSHVYWYRQLPEEGLKFMVYLQKENIIDESGMPKERFSAEFPKEGPSILRIQQVVRGDSAAYFCASSLDLPTGGKEKLFFGSGTQLSVL.

V usage is TRBV5-1 and J usage is TRBJ2-1; D is ambiguous. The CDR3 runs to 14 residues. Germline V lookup: CDR1 SGHRS, CDR2 YFSETQ. Trimming left V 2 bases short and J 2 bases short, with 8 bases between. The CDR3 sequence: CASSFSPTYNEQFF. In DNA form, the CDR3 reads TGCGCCAGCAGCTTCTCCCCCACCTACAATGAGCAGTTCTTC.

On this clone: Other DNA sequences in the sample encode the same CDR3. The J gene is TRBJ1-1, the V gene TRBV18; the D gene is possibly TRBD1 (6 bases). The germline gives CDR1 KGHSH, CDR2 LQKENI. Trimming took 3 bases from V and 2 from J, leaving 10 bases between them. The CDR3 spans 14 residues. The CDR3, as DNA: TGTGCCAGCTCACCGAGGACAGCCAACACTGAAGCTTTCTTT. Encoded protein: CASSPRTANTEAFF.

The CDR3 DNA sequence: TGCGCCAGCAGCCAATTGGACAGGGGGTTGAATTCACCCCTCCACTTT. Residues: CASSQLDRGLNSPLHF. The J gene is TRBJ1-6, the V gene TRBV4-1, with 10 bases fitting TRBD1. Germline trimming cut 2 bases from V and 7 bases from J; bases unmatched to any gene: 5. The CDR3 has 16 residues. Germline V gene data show CDR1 as MGHRA and CDR2 as YSYEKL.

This clone was counted between two and nine times. CDR3 region: CASSIGPNTDTQYF. The CDR3 bases are TGTGCCAGTAGTATCGGACCAAACACAGATACGCAGTATTTT. The gene calls are TRBV19 and TRBJ2-3, with unresolved D. The CDR3 length is 14 residues. Germline lookup yields CDR1 LNHDA and CDR2 SQIVND (reference sequence). V shed 3 bases and J shed 2 bases, with 9 bases lying between them.

A word on this clone: This specimen includes other DNA sequences encoding the same CDR3. The gene calls are TRBV20-1 and TRBJ2-5; no definite D call. CDR1 and CDR2 (germline): DFQATT, SNEGSKA (reference sequence). The ends were cut back, 2 bases at V and 2 bases at J, with 0 bases in the middle. CDR3 length: 10 amino acids. The CDR3 nucleotides read TGCAGTGCTAGACAAGAGACCCAGTACTTC. Its protein is CSARQETQYF.

The genes are TRBV4-1 and TRBJ2-7; no reliable D call. V lost 0 bases, J lost 3 bases, and 15 bases lay in between. This CDR3 is built from 16 residues. From germline, CDR1 is MGHRA and CDR2 YSYEKL. DNA for the CDR3: TGCGCCAGCAGCCAAGATGTGCAGGTGATCCTCTACGAGCAGTACTTC. It encodes CASSQDVQVILYEQYF.

The chain is built from TRBV18 and TRBJ2-5; 8 bases are a match to TRBD1. CDR3 length equals 15 residues. With V trimmed by 2 bases and J by 3 bases, 5 bases remained unmatched. Germline V gene sequence: CDR1 KGHSH, CDR2 LQKENI. For the CDR3, the DNA is TGTGCCAGCTCACCAAGGACAGGGAACGAAGAGACCCAGTACTTC. Translating gives CASSPRTGNEETQYF.

CDR3 sequence reads: CASSLGSGINYGYTF. As DNA, the CDR3 is TGCGCCAGCAGCTTGGGATCGGGGATTAACTATGGCTACACCTTC. This chain uses TRBV5-1 with TRBJ1-2; no clear D gene. This CDR3 comprises 15 residues. Germline CDR1 reads SGHRS; CDR2 reads YFSETQ. V was clipped by 0 bases and J by 1 base, with 10 bases between them. The complete variable domain, with remaining parts taken from reference TRBV5-1 and TRBJ1-2, reads KAGVTQTPRYLIKTRGQQVTLSCSPISGHRSVSWYQQTPGQGLQFLFEYFSETQRNKGNFPGRFSGRQFSNSRSEMNVSTLELGDSALYLCASSLGSGINYGYTFGSGTRLTVV.

The chain is built from TRBV5-1 and TRBJ1-2; 8 bases are a match to TRBD1. Unmatched junction bases numbered 16, after V lost 4 bases and J lost 11 bases. The CDR3 totals 15 residues. The germline V gene encodes CDR1 SGHRS and CDR2 YFSETQ. CDR3 nucleotide sequence: TGCGCCAGCAGCGACGACAGGGGTCCCCCTAAAGGATACACCTTC. It codes for CASSDDRGPPKGYTF.

The chain links TRBV6-5 to TRBJ2-7; TRBD1 matches 11 bases. Per the germline V gene, CDR1 is MNHEY and CDR2 is SVGAGI. With 5 bases clipped from V and 1 base from J, the junction kept 4 bases outside the gene matches. CDR3 length: 15 residues. CDR3 nucleotide sequence: TGTGCCAGCAGTAACGGACAGGGGGCATCCTACGAGCAGTACTTC. It is translated as CASSNGQGASYEQYF.

The chain joins TRBV2 to TRBJ2-1; TRBD2 might be the D (5 bases). The CDR3 covers 17 residues. Germline CDR1 SNHLY, CDR2 FYNNEI. V lost 3 bases and J lost 6, with 21 bases in between. CDR3 bases: TGTGCCAGCAGTGAGGCTGGACTCCCACGAGCCCCCAATGAGCAGTTCTTC. Its translation: CASSEAGLPRAPNEQFF.

The chain has TRBV13 and TRBJ1-2, with 9 nucleotides matching TRBD1. From germline, CDR1 is PRHDT and CDR2 FYEKMQ (reference sequence). This CDR3 is built from 14 residues. The junction had 6 bases not matched to a gene; V was cut back by 3 bases and J by 7 bases. The CDR3 loop reads CASSLGDRVFGYTF. The CDR3 region has the DNA TGTGCCAGCAGCTTGGGGGACAGGGTCTTTGGCTACACCTTC.

The CDR3 loop is CASTSGLAHGGNTIYF. The CDR3 bases are TGTGCCAGCACCTCCGGTCTAGCCCACGGTGGAAACACCATATATTTT. The rearrangement joins TRBV9 to TRBJ1-3; no firm D call. The CDR3 contains 16 residues. CDR1 SGDLS and CDR2 YYNGEE come from the germline V gene. The V end lost 6 bases, the J end lost 3 bases, and 19 bases lay between the germline ends.

This clone was seen a few times. The chain uses TRBV6-4 and TRBJ1-2; TRBD1 might be the D (5 bases). Trimming took 4 bases from V and 2 from J, leaving 14 bases between them. Germline values: CDR1 MRHNA, CDR2 SNTAGT. This CDR3 comprises 15 residues. The CDR3 here is CASSASSGPNYGYTF. CDR3 sequence (DNA): TGTGCCAGCAGTGCCTCCTCGGGGCCCAACTATGGCTACACCTTC.

This clone was counted between two and nine times. J is TRBJ2-3 and V is TRBV7-3; TRBD2 aligns across 14 bases. Trimming at V came to 5 bases and at J to 9 bases, leaving 7 bases not matched to a gene. The CDR3 is made up of 15 amino acids. The germline V gene encodes CDR1 SGHTA and CDR2 FQGTGA. CDR3 residues: CASSIGTSGGGTQYF. The CDR3 DNA is TGTGCCAGCAGCATAGGGACTAGCGGGGGCGGGACGCAGTATTTT.